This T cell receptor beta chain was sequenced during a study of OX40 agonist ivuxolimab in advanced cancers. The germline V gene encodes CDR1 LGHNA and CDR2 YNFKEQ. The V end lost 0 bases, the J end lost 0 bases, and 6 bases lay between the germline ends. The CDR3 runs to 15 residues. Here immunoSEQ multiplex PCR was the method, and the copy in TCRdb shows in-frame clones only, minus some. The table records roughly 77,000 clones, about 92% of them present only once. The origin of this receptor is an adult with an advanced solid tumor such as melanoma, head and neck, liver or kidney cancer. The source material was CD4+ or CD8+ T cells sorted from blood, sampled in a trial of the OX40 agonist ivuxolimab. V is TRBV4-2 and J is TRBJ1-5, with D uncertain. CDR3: CASSQEGTSNQPQHF. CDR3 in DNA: TGTGCCAGCAGCCAAGAGGGTACTAGCAATCAGCCCCAGCATTTT.